The next 26 T cell receptor beta chains were all read from a single sample in a study of shared clonotypes between healthy human individuals. Produced via immunoSEQ multiplex PCR; TCRdb's table is partial and in-frame only. Of about 820,000 clones listed, about 91% are singletons. CD45RO-negative, CCR7-positively selected cells formed the naive CD8 fraction, excluding terminally differentiated effector memory CD45RA+ cells. Sequencing was carried out using naive CD8+ T cells sorted from blood. The receptors were gathered from a man younger than 45 in good health.

The chain uses TRBV27 and TRBJ2-1; D unresolved. The CDR3 sequence is 13 residues long. V was shortened by 5 bases and J by 9 bases, with 14 bases between the two germline ends. The germline CDR1 and CDR2 sequences are MNHEY and SMNVEV (reference sequence). The CDR3 bases are TGTGCCAGCAGTCTCCGTAGTGGGGTTGAGCAGTTCTTC. Translated: CASSLRSGVEQFF.

The chain has TRBV7-9 and TRBJ2-1; D may be TRBD2 (7 bases). There are 17 residues in the CDR3. From germline, CDR1 is SEHNR and CDR2 FQNEAQ (reference sequence). V was trimmed by 5 bases and J by 4 bases, leaving 21 bases between them. The DNA of the CDR3 is TGTGCCAGCAGCCCGCCCATATTAGGGGGGGATTACAATGAGCAGTTCTTC. This sequence encodes CASSPPILGGDYNEQFF.

The V and J genes are TRBV7-9 and TRBJ2-4, with 9 nucleotides matching TRBD1. The germline CDR1 and CDR2 sequences are SEHNR and FQNEAQ (reference sequence). The ends lost 6 bases at V and 5 bases at J; junction bases unmatched: 8. CDR3 size: 15 residues. The CDR3: CASRNVGQGQNIQYF. DNA of the CDR3: TGTGCCAGCAGGAACGTCGGACAGGGGCAAAACATTCAGTACTTC.

The rearrangement links TRBV7-8 to TRBJ2-1, with D tentatively TRBD2 (6 bases). The CDR3 covers 15 residues. V shed 3 bases and J shed 5 bases, with 14 bases lying between them. From germline, CDR1 is SGHVS and CDR2 FQNEAQ. CDR3 sequence: CASSFRASVNNEQFF. DNA for the CDR3: TGTGCCAGCAGCTTTCGTGCTAGCGTCAACAATGAGCAGTTCTTC.

The rearrangement joins TRBV5-1 to TRBJ2-3; 9 bases fit TRBD2. The J segment lost 5 bases and the V segment lost 0 bases, leaving 4 bases of the junction unmatched. Germline assignment: CDR1 SGHRS and CDR2 YFSETQ. The CDR3 sequence is 15 residues long. The CDR3 DNA reads TGCGCCAGCAGCTTGGTAGCGGGAGCCGTAGATACGCAGTATTTT. Translating it yields CASSLVAGAVDTQYF.

Regarding this clone: Other DNA sequences in this sample translate to the same CDR3. The chain employs TRBV7-9 and TRBJ2-1; no clear D. The CDR3 is made up of 13 amino acids. The V end lost 1 base, the J end lost 4 bases, and 5 bases lay between the germline ends. The V gene's germline CDR1 is SEHNR and CDR2 FQNEAQ (reference sequence). The CDR3 DNA sequence: TGTGCCAGCAGCTTAGAGGATTACAATGAGCAGTTCTTC. Its translation: CASSLEDYNEQFF.

The chain links TRBV21-1 to TRBJ2-1; TRBD2, the table's D call, was not compared with the DNA. TRBV21-1 is noted as a pseudogene. The CDR3 totals 16 residues. CDR3 region: CASSIHSGSSYNEQFF. The CDR3 region has the DNA TGTGCCAGCAGCATCCATAGCGGGAGCTCCTACAATGAGCAGTTCTTC.

This clone appeared once. The chain is built from TRBV11-2 and TRBJ2-5; possibly TRBD1 or TRBD2 for D (8 bases each). Trimming took off 5 bases at V and 4 bases at J, with 23 bases between the two ends. Germline-derived CDR1 and CDR2 are SGHAT and FQNNGV. CDR3 length: 17 residues. The CDR3 coding sequence is TGTGCCAGCAGCCGGTATACGACAGGGGCGGGGGGAGAGACCCAGTACTTC. This translates into CASSRYTTGAGGETQYF.

V usage is TRBV29-1 and J usage is TRBJ2-3; perhaps D is TRBD1 or TRBD2 (5 bases each). CDR1 and CDR2 from the germline V gene are SQVTM and ANQGSEA. The CDR3 totals 13 residues. The V end was cut by 7 bases, the J end by 2 bases, with 13 bases between. CDR3 DNA: TGCAGCGCACGGGGACCTCTCACAGATACGCAGTATTTT. Translation gives CSARGPLTDTQYF.

The CDR3 sequence: CASTEQGAGYGYTF. In DNA, the CDR3 is TGTGCCAGCACGGAACAGGGCGCTGGTTATGGCTACACCTTC. The chain joins TRBV7-9 to TRBJ1-2, with D possibly being TRBD1 (6 bases). Germline CDR1 is SEHNR and CDR2 is FQNEAQ (reference sequence). The CDR3 is 14 residues long. V lost 7 bases, J lost 5 bases, and 17 bases lay in between.

This clone was counted between two and nine times. Different DNA sequences within this sample yield the same CDR3. The rearrangement joins TRBV4-1 to TRBJ2-7; either TRBD1 or TRBD2 may fit D (5 bases each). V lost 1 base and J lost 7, with 11 bases in between. The V gene's germline CDR1 is MGHRA and CDR2 YSYEKL. The CDR3 loop spans 13 amino acids. Written as DNA, the CDR3 is TGCGCCAGCAGCCAAGGGCAGGGCGGGGAGCAGTACTTC. Its translation: CASSQGQGGEQYF.

The CDR3 is CASSQVNQPQHF. In DNA form, the CDR3 reads TGCGCCAGCAGCCAAGTAAATCAGCCCCAGCATTTT. V gene TRBV4-1 combines with J gene TRBJ1-5; no definite D call. V lost 1 base and J lost 4, with 2 bases in between. Germline V lookup: CDR1 MGHRA, CDR2 YSYEKL. This CDR3 has 12 amino acids.

The V gene is TRBV5-6, the J gene TRBJ2-2; 8 nucleotides line up with TRBD2. The V gene's germline CDR1 is SGHDT and CDR2 YYEEEE. The trim removed 4 bases at V and 0 bases at J, leaving 2 bases unmatched. The CDR3 extends over 15 amino acids. In nucleotides, the CDR3 is TGTGCCAGCAGCCAACTAGCGGCGAACACCGGGGAGCTGTTTTTT. Its protein is CASSQLAANTGELFF.

The V gene is TRBV12-5, the J gene TRBJ2-5; D remains ambiguous. Germline V gene sequence: CDR1 LGHNT, CDR2 FRNRAP. V lost 7 bases and J 2 bases, leaving 5 bases between the germline ends. This CDR3 is built from 11 residues. The CDR3 sequence: CASAGQETQYF. The CDR3 nucleotides are TGTGCTAGTGCAGGACAAGAGACCCAGTACTTC.

The CDR3 protein is CASSIEWAGEPQHF. CDR3 nucleotides: TGTGCCAGTAGTATAGAGTGGGCAGGGGAGCCCCAGCATTTT. The V gene is TRBV19, the J gene TRBJ1-5, with D possibly TRBD1 on 6 matching bases. Trimming removed 0 bases at V and 8 bases at J, with 11 bases between. This CDR3 spans 14 amino acids. Germline V CDR1 and CDR2: LNHDA, SQIVND (reference sequence). The whole variable domain, remainder taken from reference TRBV19 and TRBJ1-5, is DGGITQSPKYLFRKEGQNVTLSCEQNLNHDAMYWYRQDPGQGLRLIYYSQIVNDFQKGDIAEGYSVSREKKESFPLTVTSAQKNPTAFYLCASSIEWAGEPQHFGDGTRLSIL.

This sequence joins TRBV28 and TRBJ1-5, with D perhaps TRBD1 (5 bases). Trimming cost V 1 base and J 2 bases, with 15 bases left between them. The CDR3 runs to 17 residues. Germline loops: CDR1 MDHEN, CDR2 SYDVKM. The CDR3 nucleotides read TGTGCCAGCAGTTTATCAGGGATCCGTCGGCGCAATCAGCCCCAGCATTTT. This encodes CASSLSGIRRRNQPQHF.

The chain uses TRBV7-6 and TRBJ2-3, with 8 bases identical to TRBD2. V lost 6 bases, J lost 0 bases, and 14 bases stayed unmatched. The CDR3 runs 18 residues. Germline CDR1 is SGHVS and CDR2 is FNYEAQ. CDR3 in DNA: TGTGCCAGCAGTAATTACGAAACTAGCGGACAAAGCACAGATACGCAGTATTTT. This encodes CASSNYETSGQSTDTQYF.

This rearrangement joins TRBV7-2 to TRBJ2-7; D possibly corresponds to TRBD2 (6 bases). The V end was cut by 4 bases, the J end by 2 bases, with 12 bases between. CDR3 length: 14 amino acids. The germline V gene encodes CDR1 SGHTA and CDR2 FQGNSA. The CDR3 nucleotides read TGTGCCAGCAGCTGGGGTCGCGGGGCCTACGAGCAGTACTTC. This encodes CASSWGRGAYEQYF.

The chain combines TRBV29-1 with TRBJ2-7; D possibly uses TRBD1 or TRBD2 (5 bases each). V was trimmed by 2 bases and J by 6 bases, leaving 11 bases between them. The CDR3 runs 12 residues. CDR1 is SQVTM and CDR2 is ANQGSEA in the germline V gene. CDR3 in amino acids: CSVETGTLEQYF. DNA for the CDR3: TGCAGCGTTGAAACGGGGACCCTCGAGCAGTACTTC.

The V gene is TRBV5-4, the J gene TRBJ2-1; 10 nucleotides line up with TRBD2. Per germline, CDR1 SGHNT and CDR2 YYREEE (reference sequence). The CDR3 runs to 18 residues. V lost 1 base to trimming and J lost 8 bases; unmatched junction nucleotides: 15. CDR3 sequence: CASSLLGLAGASLYEQFF. In nucleotides, the CDR3 is TGTGCCAGCAGCTTGTTGGGGCTAGCGGGAGCCTCTTTGTATGAGCAGTTCTTC.

The rearrangement links TRBV7-3 to TRBJ2-1; no reliable D call. Germline loops: CDR1 SGHTA, CDR2 FQGTGA. Between the trimmed V and J ends, which lost 5 bases and 8 bases, there was a span of 10 bases. The CDR3 has 12 amino acids. This CDR3 reads CASSDPPHEQFF. The CDR3 nucleotides are TGTGCCAGCAGCGATCCCCCCCATGAGCAGTTCTTC.

The gene calls are TRBV27 and TRBJ1-5; 7 nucleotides match TRBD1. After removal of 5 bases from V and 0 bases from J, the junction contained 7 bases not matched to a gene. The CDR3 is made up of 16 amino acids. Germline lookup yields CDR1 MNHEY and CDR2 SMNVEV (reference sequence). The CDR3 is CASSTRDSYSNQPQHF. CDR3 nucleotide sequence: TGTGCCAGCAGTACCCGGGACAGCTATAGCAATCAGCCCCAGCATTTT.

The chain links TRBV29-1 to TRBJ2-1, with D uncertain. The germline gives CDR1 SQVTM, CDR2 ANQGSEA. Trimming shortened V by 7 bases and J by 0 bases, and 13 bases separated the two germline ends. This CDR3 region has 14 residues. The CDR3 sequence is CSGVPQDSYNEQFF. The CDR3 DNA is TGCAGCGGGGTACCGCAGGACTCCTACAATGAGCAGTTCTTC.

CDR3: CASSLGPSYNEQFF. The CDR3 DNA follows: TGTGCCAGCAGCTTAGGCCCCTCCTACAATGAGCAGTTCTTC. The chain is built from TRBV13 and TRBJ2-1; D unclear. Germline CDR1 PRHDT, CDR2 FYEKMQ (reference sequence). The CDR3 has 14 amino acids. V shed 0 bases and J shed 0 bases, with 3 bases lying between them. The full variable domain, rest sourced from reference TRBV13 and TRBJ2-1, is AAGVIQSPRHLIKEKRETATLKCYPIPRHDTVYWYQQGPGQDPQFLISFYEKMQSDKGSIPDRFSAQQFSDYHSELNMSSLELGDSALYFCASSLGPSYNEQFFGPGTRLTVL.

This chain joins TRBV18 and TRBJ1-4; the match to TRBD1 covers 10 bases. The length of the CDR3 is 15 residues. Unmatched junction bases numbered 0, after V lost 1 base and J lost 4 bases. Germline loops: CDR1 KGHSH, CDR2 LQKENI. In nucleotides, the CDR3 is TGTGCCAGCTCACCACGGGACAGGGGTAATGAAAAACTGTTTTTT. Translated, it gives CASSPRDRGNEKLFF.

The V gene is TRBV7-2, the J gene TRBJ1-1; a weak D match, TRBD1 (6 bases). V shed 5 bases and J shed 2 bases, with 15 bases lying between them. The CDR3 extends over 15 amino acids. Per germline, CDR1 SGHTA and CDR2 FQGNSA. The CDR3 sequence is CASSPGQRRNTEAFF. The CDR3 bases are TGTGCCAGCAGCCCCGGACAGCGACGAAACACTGAAGCTTTCTTT.